Here is one T cell receptor (beta chain) with its context. Its antigen remains unidentified. This record belongs to a study of graft-versus-host responses after intestinal transplantation. Study-level background: Recipients obtained multivisceral, liver-intestinal, or isolated intestinal transplants. Anti-thymocyte globulin was used for induction in all recipients, who then took tacrolimus and steroids for roughly 3 years. General study results and limits: Levels of circulating GvH clones at their peak were associated with early post-transplant HvG declines. Recipient bone marrow held GvH clones, some seen earlier in ileum or blood.

CDR1 and CDR2 (germline): SGHRS, YFSETQ. The CDR3 contains 16 residues. Trimming took 0 bases from V and 9 from J; bases not matched to a gene: 9. Using immunoSEQ multiplex PCR, the repertoire was profiled, and TCRdb retains in-frame clones only, with some absent. The profile shows over 100,000 clones, over 80% of them singletons. Sequenced material: unstimulated CD4+ T cells sorted from spleen or lymph node cells, taken before intestinal transplant. V gene TRBV5-1 combines with J gene TRBJ2-1; 10 bases are a match to TRBD1. The origin of this receptor is a human donor who received an intestinal transplant. In nucleotides, the CDR3 is TGCGCCAGCAGCTTGGACATGGGACAGGGGAGGGGTGAGCAGTTCTTC. Translated, it gives CASSLDMGQGRGEQFF. Looking up the rest from reference TRBV5-1 and TRBJ2-1 gives the full variable domain: KAGVTQTPRYLIKTRGQQVTLSCSPISGHRSVSWYQQTPGQGLQFLFEYFSETQRNKGNFPGRFSGRQFSNSRSEMNVSTLELGDSALYLCASSLDMGQGRGEQFFGPGTRLTVL.